The clone carrying this T cell receptor (beta chain) was recorded once. Its specificity is not known. The sample comes from a study of T cells after posttransplantation cyclophosphamide. Study results and caveats: TRB clonality was highly associated with recipient CMV seropositivity and reactivation. Donor CD8+ memory clones often dominated recipient blood repertoires at later times.

This CDR3 has 17 amino acids. The V and J ends lost 1 base and 0 bases, in that order; junction bases with no gene match: 1. CDR1 and CDR2 from the germline V gene are SGHAT and FQNNGV. The repertoire was sequenced with immunoSEQ multiplex PCR; TCRdb's copy has only in-frame clones and lacks some. The table shows tens of thousands of clones, with around four fifths occurring only once. A marrow graft followed busulfan-fludarabine conditioning, with cyclophosphamide on days +3 and +4. The chain links TRBV11-2 to TRBJ2-5, with 14 bases that match TRBD2. The source was CD4+ T cells sorted from blood, collected 1,700 to 2,000 days after a stem cell transplant with posttransplant cyclophosphamide. The sequence was obtained from a female patient in her thirties or forties who received an allogeneic stem cell transplant from a related donor, was CMV-positive, and had no GVHD. Some T cells here may be from the graft donor. DNA for the CDR3: TGTGCCAGCAGCTTAGGGACTAGCGGGGGGCACCAAGAGACCCAGTACTTC. Translated: CASSLGTSGGHQETQYF.